This entry features one T cell receptor beta chain sequence. These data are taken from a study of technical replicates of blood from a few donors. V was shortened by 6 bases and J by 2 bases, with 16 bases between the two germline ends. The germline gives CDR1 MNHEY, CDR2 SVGAGI. The CDR3 contains 15 residues. Here immunoSEQ multiplex PCR was the method, and the copy in TCRdb shows in-frame clones only, minus some. Of tens of thousands of clones detected, 92% appear once; the ten largest clones hold 0.27%. The rearrangement links TRBV6-5 to TRBJ2-5; tentatively, D is TRBD1 (6 bases). Specimen: T cells isolated from PBMCs. This receptor was identified in a human donor in good health. In nucleotides, the CDR3 is TGTGCCAGCAGGTTCGGGACATCCAAGCAAGAGACCCAGTACTTC. Protein: CASRFGTSKQETQYF.